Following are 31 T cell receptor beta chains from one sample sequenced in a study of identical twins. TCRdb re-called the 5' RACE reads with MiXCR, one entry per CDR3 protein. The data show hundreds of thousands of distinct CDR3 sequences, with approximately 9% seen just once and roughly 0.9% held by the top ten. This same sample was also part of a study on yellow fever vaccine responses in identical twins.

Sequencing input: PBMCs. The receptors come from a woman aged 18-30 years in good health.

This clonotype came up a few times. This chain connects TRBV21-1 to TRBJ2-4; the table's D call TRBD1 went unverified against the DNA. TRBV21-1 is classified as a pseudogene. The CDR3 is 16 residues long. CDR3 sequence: CASSKVDGGAKNIQYF. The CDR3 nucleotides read TGTGCCAGCAGCAAAGTGGACGGGGGGGCCAAAAACATTCAGTACTTC.

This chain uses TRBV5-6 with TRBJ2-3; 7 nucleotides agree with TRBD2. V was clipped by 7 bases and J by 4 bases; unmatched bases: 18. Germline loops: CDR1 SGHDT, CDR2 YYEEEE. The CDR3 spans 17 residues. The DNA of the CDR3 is TGTGCCAGCGGCCCCGGGACTCGCGGGAGTTTCCCAGATACGCAGTATTTT. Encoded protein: CASGPGTRGSFPDTQYF.

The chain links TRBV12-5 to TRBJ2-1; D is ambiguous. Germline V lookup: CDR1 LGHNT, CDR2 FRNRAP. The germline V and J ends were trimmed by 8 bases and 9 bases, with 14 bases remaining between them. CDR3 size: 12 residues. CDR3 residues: CASKGLKSEQFF. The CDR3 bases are TGTGCTAGTAAGGGATTAAAGAGTGAGCAGTTCTTC.

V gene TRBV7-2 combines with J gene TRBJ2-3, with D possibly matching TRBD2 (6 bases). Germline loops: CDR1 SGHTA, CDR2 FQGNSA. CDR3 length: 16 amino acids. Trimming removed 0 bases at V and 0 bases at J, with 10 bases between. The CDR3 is CASSLASGVSTDTQYF. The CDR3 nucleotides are TGTGCCAGCAGCTTAGCATCGGGGGTTAGCACAGATACGCAGTATTTT.

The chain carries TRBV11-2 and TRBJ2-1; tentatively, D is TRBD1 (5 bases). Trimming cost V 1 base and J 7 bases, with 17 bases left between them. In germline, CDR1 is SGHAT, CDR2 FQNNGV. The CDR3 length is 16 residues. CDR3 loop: CASSLVSRVGINEQFF. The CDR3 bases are TGTGCCAGCAGCTTAGTTTCCAGGGTTGGGATTAATGAGCAGTTCTTC.

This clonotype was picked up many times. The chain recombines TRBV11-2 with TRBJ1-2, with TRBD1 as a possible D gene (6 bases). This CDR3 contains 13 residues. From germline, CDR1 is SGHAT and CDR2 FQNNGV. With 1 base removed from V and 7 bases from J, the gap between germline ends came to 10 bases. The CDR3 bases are TGTGCCAGCAGCTTAGGGGCAGGGGTTGGCTACACCTTC. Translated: CASSLGAGVGYTF.

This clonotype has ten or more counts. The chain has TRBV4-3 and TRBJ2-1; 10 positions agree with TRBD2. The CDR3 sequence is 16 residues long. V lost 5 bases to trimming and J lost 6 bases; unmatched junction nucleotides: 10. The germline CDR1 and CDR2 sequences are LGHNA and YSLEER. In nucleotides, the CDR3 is TGCGCCAGCAGCGAGATAATAGCGGGAGGCGCCAATGAGCAGTTCTTC. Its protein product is CASSEIIAGGANEQFF.

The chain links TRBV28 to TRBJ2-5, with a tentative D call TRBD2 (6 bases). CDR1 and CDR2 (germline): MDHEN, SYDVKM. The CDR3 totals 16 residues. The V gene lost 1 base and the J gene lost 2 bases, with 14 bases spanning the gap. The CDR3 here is CASSLSGVSSQETQYF. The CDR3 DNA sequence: TGTGCCAGCAGTTTATCGGGGGTCTCATCACAAGAGACCCAGTACTTC.

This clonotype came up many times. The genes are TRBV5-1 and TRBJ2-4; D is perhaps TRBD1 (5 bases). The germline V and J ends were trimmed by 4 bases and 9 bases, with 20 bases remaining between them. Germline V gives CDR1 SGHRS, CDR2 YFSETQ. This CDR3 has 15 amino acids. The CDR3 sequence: CASSPMVGPEGIQYF. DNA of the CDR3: TGCGCCAGCAGCCCGATGGTGGGGCCCGAAGGCATTCAGTACTTC.

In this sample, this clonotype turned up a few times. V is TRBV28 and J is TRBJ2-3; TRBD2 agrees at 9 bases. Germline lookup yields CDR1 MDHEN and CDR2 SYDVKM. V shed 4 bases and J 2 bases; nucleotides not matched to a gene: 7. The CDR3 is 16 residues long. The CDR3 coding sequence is TGTGCCAGCAGTTGGGCGACTAGCGGAGCCACAGATACGCAGTATTTT. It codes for CASSWATSGATDTQYF.

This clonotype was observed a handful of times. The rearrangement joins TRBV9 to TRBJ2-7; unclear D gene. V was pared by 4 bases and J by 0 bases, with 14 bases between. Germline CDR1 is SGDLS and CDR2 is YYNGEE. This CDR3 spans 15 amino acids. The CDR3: CASSIGSDGSYEQYF. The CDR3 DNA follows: TGTGCCAGCAGCATCGGATCGGACGGCTCCTACGAGCAGTACTTC.

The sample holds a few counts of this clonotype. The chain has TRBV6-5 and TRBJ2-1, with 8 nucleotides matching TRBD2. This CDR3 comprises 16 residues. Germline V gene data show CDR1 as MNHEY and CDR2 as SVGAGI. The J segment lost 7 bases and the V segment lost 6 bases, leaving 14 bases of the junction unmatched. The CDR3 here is CASSYETSALGNEQFF. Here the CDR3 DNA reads TGTGCCAGCAGCTACGAGACTAGCGCCCTGGGTAATGAGCAGTTCTTC.

The CDR3 nucleotides read TGCGCCAGCAGTGAACGCGGGGGGGCGGTTTACATTCAGTACTTC. Translated: CASSERGGAVYIQYF. The chain links TRBV10-2 to TRBJ2-4; 9 nucleotides align to TRBD2. V shed 3 bases and J 8 bases; nucleotides not matched to a gene: 8. CDR1 is WSHSY and CDR2 is SAAADI in the germline V gene. The CDR3 runs 15 residues.

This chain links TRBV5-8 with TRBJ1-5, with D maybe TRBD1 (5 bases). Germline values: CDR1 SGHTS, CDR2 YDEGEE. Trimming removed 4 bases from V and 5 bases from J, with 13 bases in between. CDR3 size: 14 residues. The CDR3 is CASSHDSHHQPQHF. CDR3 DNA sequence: TGTGCCAGCAGCCATGACAGTCACCATCAGCCCCAGCATTTT.

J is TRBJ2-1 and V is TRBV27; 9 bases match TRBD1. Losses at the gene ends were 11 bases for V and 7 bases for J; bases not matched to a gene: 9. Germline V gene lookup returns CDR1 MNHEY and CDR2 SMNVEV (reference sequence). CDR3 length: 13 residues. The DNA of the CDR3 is TGTGCCGTACTGGGACAGGGTAGGAATGAGCAGTTCTTC. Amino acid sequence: CAVLGQGRNEQFF.

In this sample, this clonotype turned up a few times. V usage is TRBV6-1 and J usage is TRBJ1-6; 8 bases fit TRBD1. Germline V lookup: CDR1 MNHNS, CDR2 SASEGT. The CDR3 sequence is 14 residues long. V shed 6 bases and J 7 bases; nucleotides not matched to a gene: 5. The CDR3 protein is CASSRRTGNSPLHF. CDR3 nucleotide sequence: TGTGCCAGCAGCCGCCGGACAGGGAATTCACCCCTCCACTTT.

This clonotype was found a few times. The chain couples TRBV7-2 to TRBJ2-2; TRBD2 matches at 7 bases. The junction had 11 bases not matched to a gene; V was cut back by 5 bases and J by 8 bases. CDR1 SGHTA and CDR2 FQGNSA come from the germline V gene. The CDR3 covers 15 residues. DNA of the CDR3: TGTGCCAGCAGCGCGCAGCGGGAAATTGCGGGGGAGCTGTTTTTT. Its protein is CASSAQREIAGELFF.

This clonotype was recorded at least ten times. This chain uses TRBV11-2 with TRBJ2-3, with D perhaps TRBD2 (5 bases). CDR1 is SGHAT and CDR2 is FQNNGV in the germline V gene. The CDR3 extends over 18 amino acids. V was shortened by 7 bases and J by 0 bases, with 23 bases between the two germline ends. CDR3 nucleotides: TGTGCCAGCATAAGGAAGACAACCGGGGTACCGAGCACAGATACGCAGTATTTT. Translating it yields CASIRKTTGVPSTDTQYF.

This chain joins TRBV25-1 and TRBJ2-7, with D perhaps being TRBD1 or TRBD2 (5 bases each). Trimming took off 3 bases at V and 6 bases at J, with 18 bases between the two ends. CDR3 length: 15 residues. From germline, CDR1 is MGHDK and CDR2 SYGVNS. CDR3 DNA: TGTGCCAGCAGTGAGCCCGGGACCCTGGGGACCGAGCAGTACTTC. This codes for CASSEPGTLGTEQYF.

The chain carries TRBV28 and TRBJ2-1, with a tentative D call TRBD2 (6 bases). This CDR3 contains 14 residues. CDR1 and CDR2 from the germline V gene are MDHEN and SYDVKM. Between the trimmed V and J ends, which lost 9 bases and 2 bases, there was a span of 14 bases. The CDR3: CASRLVSPYNEQFF. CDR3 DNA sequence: TGTGCCAGTAGACTAGTTTCTCCCTACAATGAGCAGTTCTTC.

CDR3 DNA: TGTGCCAGCTCACCACCGGGCGGGTACACAGATACGCAGTATTTT. This sequence encodes CASSPPGGYTDTQYF. The chain is built from TRBV18 and TRBJ2-3, with D perhaps matching TRBD2 (5 bases). This CDR3 has 15 amino acids. Germline CDR1 reads KGHSH; CDR2 reads LQKENI. V lost 0 bases and J 2 bases, leaving 9 bases between the germline ends.

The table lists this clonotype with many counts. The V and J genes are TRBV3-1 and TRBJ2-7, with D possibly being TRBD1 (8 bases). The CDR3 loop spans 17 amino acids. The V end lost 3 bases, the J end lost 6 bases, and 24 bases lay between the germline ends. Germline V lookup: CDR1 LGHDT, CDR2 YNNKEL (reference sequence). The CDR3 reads CASSQTAAGTGVGEQYF. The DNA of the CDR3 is TGTGCCAGCAGCCAGACCGCAGCGGGGACAGGAGTAGGCGAGCAGTACTTC.

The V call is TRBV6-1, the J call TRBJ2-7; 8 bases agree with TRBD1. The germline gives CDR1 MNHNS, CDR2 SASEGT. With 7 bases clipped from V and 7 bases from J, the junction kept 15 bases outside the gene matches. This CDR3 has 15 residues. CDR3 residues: CASKQDRGYLGEQYF. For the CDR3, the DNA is TGTGCCAGCAAACAAGACAGGGGATACCTAGGGGAGCAGTACTTC.

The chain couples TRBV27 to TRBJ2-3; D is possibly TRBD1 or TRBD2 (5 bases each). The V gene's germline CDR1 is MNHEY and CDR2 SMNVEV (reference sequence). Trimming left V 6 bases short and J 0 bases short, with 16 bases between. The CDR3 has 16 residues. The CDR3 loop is CASSPTGTVSTDTQYF. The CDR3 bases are TGTGCCAGCAGCCCGACCGGGACGGTTAGCACAGATACGCAGTATTTT.

CDR3 amino acids: CATSRDRGILNEQFF. The CDR3 region has the DNA TGTGCCACCAGCAGAGATCGGGGGATATTAAATGAGCAGTTCTTC. This chain uses TRBV15 with TRBJ2-1; maybe TRBD2 (6 bases). In germline, CDR1 is LNHNV, CDR2 YYDKDF (reference sequence). The CDR3 contains 15 residues. The V end lost 0 bases, the J end lost 7 bases, and 13 bases lay between the germline ends.

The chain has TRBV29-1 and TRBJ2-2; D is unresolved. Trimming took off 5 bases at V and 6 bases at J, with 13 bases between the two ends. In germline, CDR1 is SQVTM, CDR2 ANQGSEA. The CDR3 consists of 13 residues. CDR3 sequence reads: CSVLRATAGELFF. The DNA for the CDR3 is TGCAGCGTTTTGCGAGCCACAGCCGGGGAGCTGTTTTTT.

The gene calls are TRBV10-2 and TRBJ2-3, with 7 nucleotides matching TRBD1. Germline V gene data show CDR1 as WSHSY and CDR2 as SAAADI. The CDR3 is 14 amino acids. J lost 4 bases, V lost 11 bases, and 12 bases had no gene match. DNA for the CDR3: TGCGCCGCTCGGGACAGAGACCTACCAGATACGCAGTATTTT. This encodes CAARDRDLPDTQYF.

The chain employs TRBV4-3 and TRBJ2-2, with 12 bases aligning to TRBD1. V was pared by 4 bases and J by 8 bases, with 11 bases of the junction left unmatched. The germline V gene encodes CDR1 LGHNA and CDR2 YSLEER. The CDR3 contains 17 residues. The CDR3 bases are TGCGCCAGCAGCCGAGGTTCGGGACAGGGGGCGACTGGGGAGCTGTTTTTT. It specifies CASSRGSGQGATGELFF.

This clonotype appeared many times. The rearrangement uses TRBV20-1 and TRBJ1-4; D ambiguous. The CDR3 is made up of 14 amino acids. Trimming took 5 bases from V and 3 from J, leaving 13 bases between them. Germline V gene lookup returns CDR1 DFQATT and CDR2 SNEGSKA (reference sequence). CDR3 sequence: CSALPGLPNEKLFF. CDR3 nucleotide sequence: TGCAGTGCTTTACCGGGCCTCCCTAATGAAAAACTGTTTTTT.

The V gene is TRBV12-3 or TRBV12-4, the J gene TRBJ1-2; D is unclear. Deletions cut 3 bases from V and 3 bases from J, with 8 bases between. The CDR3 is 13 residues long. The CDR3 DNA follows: TGTGCCAGCAGTTTTAGGAGGGACTATGGCTACACCTTC. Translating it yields CASSFRRDYGYTF.

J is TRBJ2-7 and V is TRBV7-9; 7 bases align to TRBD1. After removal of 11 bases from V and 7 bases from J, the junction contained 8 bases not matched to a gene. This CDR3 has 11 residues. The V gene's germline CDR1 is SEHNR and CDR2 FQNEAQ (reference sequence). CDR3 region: CASRGMGEQYF. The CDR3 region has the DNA TGTGCCTCCAGGGGGATGGGGGAGCAGTACTTC.